This T cell receptor (beta chain) was retrieved from a study of tumor-infiltrating lymphocytes in primary liver carcinoma. Study details: Among the tumors, stages were T1-T3 N0M0 and sizes about 4 to 10 cm. Broader study findings: Detection in all five tumor regions applied to only about 7-25% of top clones. Pairs of tumor regions overlapped more than tumor-adjacent and tumor-blood pairs did.

Between about 17 and 34 mg of unsorted bulk tissue served as the source from which RNA and DNA were co-extracted. Sampling was performed at five separate regions of each tumor. Of note for this clonotype: The antigen is undetermined. The junction departs from germline at one end; a sequencing error may be responsible.

Germline loops: CDR1 SEHNR, CDR2 FQNEAQ (reference sequence). This CDR3 region has 14 residues. With 400 to 550 ng total RNA as template and a constant-region primer, TCR beta cDNA was made. Construction of TCR beta libraries relied on three successive nested multiplex PCR rounds employing slightly modified ARM-PCR. The first two PCR rounds used TRBV1-TRBV30 primers with a Cbeta primer, 9 to 11 cycles each. TCRdb used MiXCR to reprocess the multiplex PCR reads, holding one entry per CDR3 protein. The table includes about 48,000 distinct CDR3 sequences, around three quarters detected once. Sequenced sample: liver tumor tissue from sampling region 3. Subset here: tumor region T3, left-lateral pole. This TCR came from a middle-aged man with primary liver carcinoma and hepatitis B virus infection. The chain has TRBV7-9 and TRBJ2-3, with D unclear. Here the CDR3 reads CAGSLNKVPDTQYF. CDR3 nucleotides: TGTGCCGGCAGCTTGAACAAGGTGCCAGATACGCAGTATTTT.